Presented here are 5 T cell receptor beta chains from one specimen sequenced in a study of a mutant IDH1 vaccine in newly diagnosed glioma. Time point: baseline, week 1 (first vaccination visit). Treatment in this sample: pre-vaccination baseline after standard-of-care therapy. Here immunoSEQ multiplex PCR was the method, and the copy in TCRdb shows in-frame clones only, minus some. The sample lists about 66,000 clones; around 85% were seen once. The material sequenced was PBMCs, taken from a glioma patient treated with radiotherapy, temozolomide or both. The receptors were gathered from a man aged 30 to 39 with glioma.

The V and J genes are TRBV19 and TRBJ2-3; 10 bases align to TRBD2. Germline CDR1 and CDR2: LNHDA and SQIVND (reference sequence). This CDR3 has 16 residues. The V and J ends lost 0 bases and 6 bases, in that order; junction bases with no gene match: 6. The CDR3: CASSIDPLAGADTQYF. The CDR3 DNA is TGTGCCAGTAGTATAGATCCGCTAGCGGGGGCGGATACGCAGTATTTT. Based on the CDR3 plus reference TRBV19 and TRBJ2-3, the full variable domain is DGGITQSPKYLFRKEGQNVTLSCEQNLNHDAMYWYRQDPGQGLRLIYYSQIVNDFQKGDIAEGYSVSREKKESFPLTVTSAQKNPTAFYLCASSIDPLAGADTQYFGPGTRLTVL.

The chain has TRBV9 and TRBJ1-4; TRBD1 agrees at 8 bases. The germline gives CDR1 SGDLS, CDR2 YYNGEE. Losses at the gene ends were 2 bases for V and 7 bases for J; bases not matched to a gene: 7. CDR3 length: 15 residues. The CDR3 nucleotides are TGTGCCAGCAGCGTGTCGGGGACAGGAAGTGAAAAACTGTTTTTT. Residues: CASSVSGTGSEKLFF.

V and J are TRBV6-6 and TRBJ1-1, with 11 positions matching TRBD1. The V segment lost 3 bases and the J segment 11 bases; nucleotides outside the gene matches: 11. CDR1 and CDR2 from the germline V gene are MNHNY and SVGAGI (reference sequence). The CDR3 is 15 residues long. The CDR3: CASSYGRTGGENAFF. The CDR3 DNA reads TGTGCCAGCAGTTATGGGAGGACAGGGGGCGAGAATGCTTTCTTT.

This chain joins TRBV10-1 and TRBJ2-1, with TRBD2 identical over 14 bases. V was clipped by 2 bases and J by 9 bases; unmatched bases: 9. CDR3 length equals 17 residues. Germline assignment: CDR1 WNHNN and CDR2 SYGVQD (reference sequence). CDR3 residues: CASSEGSRTSGGLEQFF. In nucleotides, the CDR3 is TGCGCCAGCAGTGAGGGAAGTAGGACTAGCGGGGGGCTTGAGCAGTTCTTC.

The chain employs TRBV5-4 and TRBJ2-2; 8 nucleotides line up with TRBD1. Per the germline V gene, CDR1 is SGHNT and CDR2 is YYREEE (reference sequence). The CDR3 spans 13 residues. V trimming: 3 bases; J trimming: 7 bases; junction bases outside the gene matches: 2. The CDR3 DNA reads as TGTGCCAGCAGCTGGACAGGGTACGGGGAGCTGTTTTTT. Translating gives CASSWTGYGELFF.